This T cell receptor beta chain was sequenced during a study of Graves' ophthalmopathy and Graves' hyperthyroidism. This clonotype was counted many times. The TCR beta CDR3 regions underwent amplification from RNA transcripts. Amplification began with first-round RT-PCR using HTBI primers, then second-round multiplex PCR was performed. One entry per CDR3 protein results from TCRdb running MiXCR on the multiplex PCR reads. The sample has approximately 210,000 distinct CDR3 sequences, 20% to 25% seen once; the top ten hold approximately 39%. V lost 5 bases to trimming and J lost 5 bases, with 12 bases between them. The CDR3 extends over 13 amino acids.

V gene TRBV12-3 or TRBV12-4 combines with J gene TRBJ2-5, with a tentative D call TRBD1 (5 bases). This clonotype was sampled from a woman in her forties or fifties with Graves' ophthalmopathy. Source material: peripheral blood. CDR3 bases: TGTGCCAGCAGTCAAAGGGCAGGGGAGACCCAGTACTTC. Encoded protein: CASSQRAGETQYF.